The rows below give T cell receptor beta chains drawn from one sample of a study of T cells after yellow fever vaccination. TCRdb independently ran MiXCR on the 5' RACE reads; one entry per CDR3 protein. The repertoire includes under 250,000 distinct CDR3 sequences, less than 9% of them detected once, and about 0.9% sits in the top ten. The material sequenced was CD4+ T cells sorted from PBMCs, taken 15 days after the yellow fever booster vaccination. The receptor set was obtained from a man aged 25 to 45 who received the YFV17D yellow fever vaccine. Both conserved end residues are part of each CDR3.

>14|TRBJ2-4|TRBV5-1
CASSGGGAKNIQYF
>15|TRBJ2-7|TRBV12-3/TRBV12-4
CASSSPSGARPEQYF
>17|TRBJ2-3|TRBV5-1
CASSSRWAQGEGDTQYF
>13|TRBJ1-1|TRBV7-8
CASSLEAGTEAFF
>13|TRBJ2-7|TRBV19
CASSQGPGYEQYF
>15|TRBJ2-7|TRBV5-1
CASSSYTGGAYEQYF
>14|TRBJ2-1|TRBV25-1
CASSPFSSYNEQFF
>15|TRBJ2-2|TRBV12-3/TRBV12-4
CASTLGLAETGELFF
>9|TRBJ2-4|TRBV21-1
CARKNIQYF
>15|TRBJ2-3|TRBV5-8
CASSFRGASTDTQYF
>13|TRBJ2-7|TRBV15
CATRGPSSYEQYF
>13|TRBJ2-5|TRBV6-5
CASSYQGKETQYF
>14|TRBJ2-2|TRBV5-6
CASSLEVYTGELFF
>13|TRBJ1-1|TRBV7-6
CASSLNRGAEAFF
>16|TRBJ2-1|TRBV12-3/TRBV12-4
CASSLGLGGGYNEQFF
>14|TRBJ2-7|TRBV7-8
CASSSTGTPYEQYF
>15|TRBJ2-2|TRBV5-1
CASSNPAPNTGELFF
>16|TRBJ1-5|TRBV6-5
CASRTGTGATWQPQHF
>13|TRBJ2-3|TRBV7-7
CASSLFRGDTQYF
>14|TRBJ1-4|TRBV18
CASSPRGRNEKLFF
>13|TRBJ2-1|TRBV7-3
CASSYTRYNEQFF
>15|TRBJ2-7|TRBV18
CASSLMGGSLDEQYF
>15|TRBJ2-3|TRBV20-1
CSAEPIVGGTDTQYF
>13|TRBJ1-2|TRBV10-3
CAISDRDSSGYTF
>13|TRBJ2-5|TRBV9
CASSVEVFETQYF
>15|TRBJ2-3|TRBV6-2/TRBV6-3
CASSSPGLAMDTQYF
>15|TRBJ2-7|TRBV12-3/TRBV12-4
CASSPRLAGAYEQYF
>13|TRBJ1-2|TRBV6-2/TRBV6-3
CASGRFERDGYTF
>13|TRBJ1-1|TRBV20-1
CSARDELTGEAFF
>16|TRBJ2-2|TRBV7-2
CASSLVGGRGTGELFF
>15|TRBJ2-3|TRBV29-1
CSVARDQGGTDTQYF
>14|TRBJ2-5|TRBV2
CASSDRVAPETQYF
>14|TRBJ2-3|TRBV29-1
CSAHEIIRPDTQYF
>17|TRBJ1-1|TRBV12-3/TRBV12-4
CASSYSPGQRANTEAFF
>14|TRBJ1-1|TRBV27
CASSFRDLNTEAFF
>15|TRBJ2-1|TRBV6-2/TRBV6-3
CASSQGQTFDNEQFF
>12|TRBJ2-1|TRBV20-1
CSANIATSEQFF
>17|TRBJ2-1|TRBV5-1
CASSLGPRTGTYNEQFF
>13|TRBJ2-7|TRBV7-9
CASSLGYRAPQSF
>15|TRBJ1-2|TRBV3-1
CASSQGPGGGYGYTF
>14|TRBJ2-2|TRBV7-2
CASSSYTTTGELFF
>15|TRBJ1-5|TRBV7-2
CASSLAQGAGQPQHF
>15|TRBJ1-5|TRBV30
CAWSRFGYSNQPQHF